These 27 T cell receptor beta chains originate from one sample sequenced in a study of cytomegalovirus exposure and HLA in healthy donors. Use of 60 Vbeta and 13 Jbeta primers characterized the PCR. Sequencing used immunoSEQ multiplex PCR; TCRdb keeps in-frame clones, though not all of them. The sample table includes 100,000 to 150,000 clones. The sample comprised PBMCs. These receptors all come from a man aged 18-30 years in good health and CMV-seronegative.

The rearrangement joins TRBV2 to TRBJ2-3, with D maybe TRBD1 (5 bases). This CDR3 contains 13 residues. The germline V gene encodes CDR1 SNHLY and CDR2 FYNNEI. Trimming took 6 bases from V and 6 from J, leaving 13 bases between them. CDR3 nucleotides: TGTGCCAGCAGCAAACAGGATCTTGATACGCAGTATTTT. As protein: CASSKQDLDTQYF. The full variable domain, in which reference TRBV2 and TRBJ2-3 provide the parts outside the CDR3, is EPEVTQTPSHQVTQMGQEVILRCVPISNHLYFYWYRQILGQKVEFLVSFYNNEISEKSEIFDDQFSVERPDGSNFTLKIRSTKLEDSAMYFCASSKQDLDTQYFGPGTRLTVL.

The chain recombines TRBV10-3 with TRBJ2-2; 7 positions agree with TRBD2. The V segment lost 10 bases and the J segment 5 bases; nucleotides outside the gene matches: 10. CDR3 length: 14 amino acids. Germline CDR1 reads ENHRY; CDR2 reads SYGVKD. The CDR3 reads CATRGEEDTGELFF. In DNA, the CDR3 is TGTGCCACCCGGGGGGAGGAGGATACCGGGGAGCTGTTTTTT.

The rearrangement joins TRBV19 to TRBJ2-2, with D possibly being TRBD2 (6 bases). The germline V gene has CDR1 LNHDA and CDR2 SQIVND (reference sequence). V lost 5 bases, J lost 5 bases, and 15 bases lay in between. This CDR3 spans 15 amino acids. The CDR3 region has the DNA TGTGCCAGTAGTGCGGTCGGGAGTATAACCGGGGAGCTGTTTTTT. Translated, it gives CASSAVGSITGELFF.

J is TRBJ2-1 and V is TRBV28, with D possibly TRBD2 on 5 matching bases. The CDR3 length is 16 residues. Deletions cut 3 bases from V and 0 bases from J, with 12 bases between. The germline CDR1 and CDR2 sequences are MDHEN and SYDVKM. This CDR3 reads CASSFTSSSSYNEQFF. CDR3 nucleotides: TGTGCCAGCAGTTTTACTAGTTCAAGCTCCTACAATGAGCAGTTCTTC.

The DNA for the CDR3 is TGTGCCAGCAGCTCGACAGGCGGGGAGCTGTTTTTT. It translates to CASSSTGGELFF. V is TRBV7-9 and J is TRBJ2-2; weak D call: TRBD1 (6 bases). The CDR3 spans 12 residues. V lost 4 bases to trimming and J lost 7 bases, with 7 bases between them. The germline V gene encodes CDR1 SEHNR and CDR2 FQNEAQ (reference sequence).

This chain uses TRBV7-8 with TRBJ2-4, with no clear D. With 1 base removed from V and 0 bases from J, the gap between germline ends came to 10 bases. The germline CDR1 and CDR2 sequences are SGHVS and FQNEAQ. The CDR3 sequence is 16 residues long. DNA of the CDR3: TGTGCCAGCAGCTTAGATGTGGCCTTAGCCAAAAACATTCAGTACTTC. Its protein product is CASSLDVALAKNIQYF.

As DNA, the CDR3 is TGTGCCAGCAGCGCCGGGACAGGCAACACTGAAGCTTTCTTT. Translation gives CASSAGTGNTEAFF. V gene TRBV9 combines with J gene TRBJ1-1, with TRBD1 matching 8 bases. The V segment lost 3 bases and the J segment 2 bases; nucleotides outside the gene matches: 3. From germline, CDR1 is SGDLS and CDR2 YYNGEE. The CDR3 sequence is 14 residues long.

V usage is TRBV6-1 and J usage is TRBJ2-3; D gene uncertain. This CDR3 is 14 amino acids long. Trimming removed 7 bases from V and 2 bases from J, with 13 bases in between. The V gene's germline CDR1 is MNHNS and CDR2 SASEGT. The CDR3 DNA sequence: TGTGCCAGCAAACGCGGCTTTCACACAGATACGCAGTATTTT. This encodes CASKRGFHTDTQYF.

The chain recombines TRBV28 with TRBJ2-7; TRBD1 is a possible D gene (6 bases). Trimming cost V 4 bases and J 2 bases, with 27 bases left between them. Germline CDR1 reads MDHEN; CDR2 reads SYDVKM. This CDR3 has 19 residues. CDR3 bases: TGTGCCAGCAGTTGGGAGTCAGGACAGACTCGCTATGGGGCCTACGAGCAGTACTTC. Protein product: CASSWESGQTRYGAYEQYF.

The rearrangement links TRBV28 to TRBJ2-3; D may be TRBD1 (6 bases). The CDR3 consists of 13 residues. Trimming cost V 4 bases and J 3 bases, with 8 bases left between them. Germline CDR1 is MDHEN and CDR2 is SYDVKM. This CDR3 is CASSSGETDTQYF. In DNA form, the CDR3 reads TGTGCCAGCAGTTCAGGGGAGACAGATACGCAGTATTTT. The whole variable domain, remainder taken from reference TRBV28 and TRBJ2-3, is DVKVTQSSRYLVKRTGEKVFLECVQDMDHENMFWYRQDPGLGLRLIYFSYDVKMKEKGDIPEGYSVSREKKERFSLILESASTNQTSMYLCASSSGETDTQYFGPGTRLTVL.

The chain carries TRBV18 and TRBJ2-7; 9 bases are a match to TRBD1. This CDR3 has 15 residues. J was trimmed by 7 bases and V by 8 bases; bases with no gene match: 15. CDR1 and CDR2 (germline): KGHSH, LQKENI. In DNA, the CDR3 is TGTGCCAGCACGGGCCTCGTTGGGACAGGGAATGAGCAGTACTTC. Residues: CASTGLVGTGNEQYF.

The CDR3 here is CASSQEWDRPGSGYF. For the CDR3, the DNA is TGTGCCAGCAGCCAAGAATGGGACAGGCCCGGTTCGGGGTACTTC. The gene calls are TRBV14 and TRBJ2-7; TRBD1 aligns across 8 bases. CDR1 and CDR2 (germline): SGHDN, FVKESK. The CDR3 runs to 15 residues. Trimming took 0 bases from V and 12 from J; bases not matched to a gene: 13.

The rearrangement uses TRBV13 and TRBJ2-7; maybe TRBD1 (5 bases). The CDR3 is made up of 14 amino acids. The germline V gene encodes CDR1 PRHDT and CDR2 FYEKMQ (reference sequence). Trimming took off 8 bases at V and 3 bases at J, with 17 bases between the two ends. The CDR3 coding sequence is TGTGCCAGCCAAAGGAAAGGGGCGAACTACGAGCAGTACTTC. This sequence encodes CASQRKGANYEQYF.

The chain links TRBV5-4 to TRBJ1-2; D might be TRBD1 (6 bases). CDR1 is SGHNT and CDR2 is YYREEE in the germline V gene (reference sequence). V lost 2 bases and J 7 bases, leaving 21 bases between the germline ends. CDR3 length equals 16 residues. The DNA of the CDR3 is TGTGCCAGCAGCTTACGAGTACAGGGTAGCTTGTCTGGCTACACCTTC. Translation: CASSLRVQGSLSGYTF.

The chain has TRBV7-8 and TRBJ2-7; tentative D call: TRBD1 (6 bases). The CDR3 has 16 amino acids. V was cut by 5 bases and J by 8 bases, with 25 bases left in between. Germline CDR1 reads SGHVS; CDR2 reads FQNEAQ. CDR3 DNA sequence: TGTGCCAGCAGCCCAGCAAACCGGGACATCCCCTGGCAGCAGTACTTC. Translation: CASSPANRDIPWQQYF.

The chain is built from TRBV28 and TRBJ2-2; D is possibly TRBD1 (5 bases). The V gene's germline CDR1 is MDHEN and CDR2 SYDVKM. Trimming shortened V by 6 bases and J by 13 bases, and 15 bases separated the two germline ends. CDR3 length: 12 residues. DNA of the CDR3: TGTGCCAGCAGACAAACAGGCTCGGGGCTGTTTTTT. Protein sequence: CASRQTGSGLFF.

The V and J genes are TRBV9 and TRBJ2-5; 8 nucleotides match TRBD2. V shed 6 bases, J shed 2 bases, and the junction held 9 bases outside the gene matches. Germline V gene data show CDR1 as SGDLS and CDR2 as YYNGEE. The CDR3 contains 15 residues. The CDR3 loop is CASTSGSREQETQYF. DNA for the CDR3: TGTGCCAGCACCAGCGGGAGTAGGGAACAAGAGACCCAGTACTTC.

This chain uses TRBV5-1 with TRBJ2-5; 11 nucleotides agree with TRBD2. V dropped 0 bases and J dropped 5; count of bases not matched to a gene: 6. Germline V gene data show CDR1 as SGHRS and CDR2 as YFSETQ. The CDR3 consists of 16 residues. As DNA, the CDR3 is TGCGCCAGCAGCTTGGGGCTAGCGGGAGGAGGGGAGACCCAGTACTTC. It translates to CASSLGLAGGGETQYF.

The rearrangement uses TRBV7-9 and TRBJ1-4; D is unclear. The CDR3 loop spans 14 amino acids. Germline CDR1 SEHNR, CDR2 FQNEAQ (reference sequence). Trimming took 2 bases from V and 4 from J, leaving 8 bases between them. The CDR3 DNA reads as TGTGCCAGCAGCTTAAAGGCGGATAATGAAAAACTGTTTTTT. Translating gives CASSLKADNEKLFF. Using reference TRBV7-9 and TRBJ1-4 for the parts outside the CDR3, the full variable domain is DTGVSQNPRHKITKRGQNVTFRCDPISEHNRLYWYRQTLGQGPEFLTYFQNEAQLEKSRLLSDRFSAERPKGSFSTLEIQRTEQGDSAMYLCASSLKADNEKLFFGSGTQLSVL.

V is TRBV2 and J is TRBJ2-7; TRBD1 might be the D (6 bases). The CDR3 is made up of 14 amino acids. Germline CDR1 is SNHLY and CDR2 is FYNNEI. The V end was cut by 7 bases, the J end by 0 bases, with 13 bases between. As DNA, the CDR3 is TGTGCCAGCACGGAACAGGGACCCTCCTACGAGCAGTACTTC. It is translated as CASTEQGPSYEQYF.

The chain couples TRBV6-5 to TRBJ2-7; 8 bases match TRBD1. The CDR3 consists of 15 residues. Looked up from germline, CDR1 is MNHEY and CDR2 is SVGAGI. V lost 7 bases and J lost 4; bases outside the gene matches: 12. CDR3 nucleotide sequence: TGTGCCAGCAATCCTTGGACAGGGAAATTTTACGAGCAGTACTTC. Translating gives CASNPWTGKFYEQYF.

This chain links TRBV19 with TRBJ1-6, with 8 bases fitting TRBD1. V dropped 7 bases and J dropped 9; count of bases not matched to a gene: 5. From germline, CDR1 is LNHDA and CDR2 SQIVND (reference sequence). The CDR3 covers 13 residues. CDR3 sequence: CASNPGGASPLHF. In DNA form, the CDR3 reads TGTGCCAGTAATCCAGGGGGCGCTTCACCCCTCCACTTT.

On this clone itself: At one end, the junction sequence differs from germline, possibly due to a read error. The J gene is TRBJ1-5, the V gene TRBV7-9; D gene ambiguous. This CDR3 is 12 amino acids long. Germline values: CDR1 SEHNR, CDR2 FQNEAQ (reference sequence). Here the CDR3 reads CASSLDNQSQHF. DNA of the CDR3: TGTGCCAGCAGCTTAGATAATCAGTCCCAGCATTTT.

This rearrangement joins TRBV5-1 to TRBJ1-4; D is undetermined. The length of the CDR3 is 15 residues. Trimming stripped 0 bases from V and 0 bases from J, with 6 bases between. CDR1 is SGHRS, CDR2 YFSETQ, per germline. DNA for the CDR3: TGCGCCAGCAGCTTGGTCGGTGCAACTAATGAAAAACTGTTTTTT. This translates into CASSLVGATNEKLFF.

V is TRBV28 and J is TRBJ2-7; D is perhaps TRBD2 (6 bases). CDR3 length: 14 amino acids. The germline V gene encodes CDR1 MDHEN and CDR2 SYDVKM. V was trimmed by 6 bases and J by 0 bases, leaving 12 bases between them. This CDR3 is CASSLGLSSYEQYF. The CDR3 DNA reads as TGTGCCAGCAGCTTGGGACTGAGCTCCTACGAGCAGTACTTC.

The chain is built from TRBV10-3 and TRBJ2-1, with 10 nucleotides matching TRBD2. This CDR3 contains 14 residues. CDR1 is ENHRY, CDR2 SYGVKD, per germline. J gave up 5 bases and V 8 bases, and 6 bases lay outside the gene matches. The CDR3 reads CAIASSGSNNEQFF. For the CDR3, the DNA is TGTGCCATCGCTTCTAGCGGGAGTAACAATGAGCAGTTCTTC.

The rearrangement links TRBV9 to TRBJ1-1, with 10 nucleotides matching TRBD1. Germline lookup yields CDR1 SGDLS and CDR2 YYNGEE. The CDR3 covers 16 residues. J lost 5 bases, V lost 4 bases, and 11 bases had no gene match. The CDR3 DNA is TGTGCCAGCAGCCCAAGAAGGGACAGGGGAGGGACTGAAGCTTTCTTT. Translation gives CASSPRRDRGGTEAFF.